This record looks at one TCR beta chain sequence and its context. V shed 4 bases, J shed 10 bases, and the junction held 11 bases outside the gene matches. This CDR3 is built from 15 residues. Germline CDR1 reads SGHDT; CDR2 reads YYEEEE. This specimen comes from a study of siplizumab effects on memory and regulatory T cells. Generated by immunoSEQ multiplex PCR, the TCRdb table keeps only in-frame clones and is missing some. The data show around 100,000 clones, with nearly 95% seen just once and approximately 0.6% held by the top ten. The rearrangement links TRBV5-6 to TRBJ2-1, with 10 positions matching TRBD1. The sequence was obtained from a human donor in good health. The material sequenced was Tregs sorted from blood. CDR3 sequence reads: CASSPSRQGALEQFF. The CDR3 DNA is TGTGCCAGCAGCCCTTCGCGACAGGGGGCTTTGGAGCAGTTCTTC.